The rows below give T cell receptor beta chains drawn from one sample of a study of OX40 agonist ivuxolimab in advanced cancers. The table came from immunoSEQ multiplex PCR; TCRdb's copy has only in-frame clones and leaves some out. This repertoire shows 50,000 to 65,000 clones, roughly 89% found once; its top ten account for approximately 12%. The specimen was CD4+ or CD8+ T cells sorted from blood, collected in a trial of the OX40 agonist ivuxolimab. Receptor source: an adult with an advanced solid tumor such as melanoma, head and neck, liver or kidney cancer. Each CDR3 is given with its conserved first and last residue. A D gene is named only where the DNA matches it firmly. Size is omitted from some rows. Given values are once, few, many or a class for expanded clones.

>TRBV4-2|TRBJ2-2|15|NA|NA
CASRDSPWTAGELFF
TGTGCCAGCAGGGACTCCCCGTGGACCGCCGGGGAGCTGTTTTTT
>TRBV27|TRBJ1-2|16|NA|NA
CASMGSREGLNYGYTF
TGTGCCAGCATGGGATCGAGGGAGGGGCTTAACTATGGCTACACCTTC
>TRBV19|TRBJ2-1|15|NA|NA
CASQNSGFSYNEQFF
TGTGCCAGCCAAAATTCGGGGTTCTCCTACAATGAGCAGTTCTTC
>TRBV7-9|TRBJ1-2|16|NA|NA
CASSSIKAGRSYGYTF
TGTGCCAGCAGCTCTATCAAAGCGGGACGCAGCTATGGCTACACCTTC
>TRBV5-4|TRBJ1-2|15|NA|NA
CASSYVGVGLDGYTF
TGTGCCAGCAGCTACGTGGGAGTGGGACTAGACGGCTACACCTTC
>TRBV15|TRBJ2-2|13|NA|NA
CATKGSNTGELFF
TGTGCCACCAAGGGTTCGAACACCGGGGAGCTGTTTTTT
>TRBV7-8|TRBJ1-5|13|NA|NA
CASSLGLDQPQHF
TGTGCCAGCAGCTTAGGCCTGGATCAGCCCCAGCATTTT
>TRBV28|TRBJ2-7|14|NA|NA
CASRGQFSRYEQYF
TGTGCCAGCAGAGGGCAGTTCAGTCGCTACGAGCAGTACTTC
>TRBV13|TRBJ2-4|13|NA|NA
CASSRLAKNIQYF
TGTGCCAGCAGCCGGTTGGCCAAAAACATTCAGTACTTC
>TRBV27|TRBJ1-2|15|NA|NA
CASSLVIGGQDGYTF
TGTGCCAGCAGTTTGGTTATAGGGGGGCAGGATGGCTACACCTTC
>TRBV7-2|TRBJ1-1|16|NA|TRBD1
CASSLSKDRGSTEAFF
TGTGCCAGCAGCTTATCCAAAGACAGGGGGTCCACTGAAGCTTTCTTT
>TRBV4-2|TRBJ2-3|16|NA|NA
CASSQDPDYSTDTQYF
TGTGCCAGCAGCCAAGATCCGGACTACAGCACAGATACGCAGTATTTT
>TRBV29-1|TRBJ2-7|12|NA|NA
CSVALGGNEQYF
TGCAGCGTTGCCCTCGGAGGGAACGAGCAGTACTTC
>TRBV27|TRBJ1-2|14|NA|NA
CASSLSLEWLGLTF
TGTGCCAGCAGTTTATCCTTAGAGTGGCTGGGGCTCACCTTC
>TRBV27|TRBJ2-7|14|NA|TRBD2
CASSELAGGGEQYF
TGTGCCAGCAGCGAGCTAGCGGGGGGGGGCGAGCAGTACTTC
>TRBV27|TRBJ1-1|15|NA|NA
CASSDSRVGTTEAFF
TGTGCCAGCAGCGACAGCAGGGTAGGTACCACTGAAGCTTTCTTT
>TRBV19|TRBJ1-1|14|NA|NA
CASSKGRGQNEAFF
TGTGCCAGTAGTAAGGGAAGAGGACAGAATGAAGCTTTCTTT
>TRBV6-1|TRBJ1-4|16|NA|NA
CASSERAGGPNWKLFF
TGTGCCAGCAGTGAACGAGCAGGAGGGCCGAACTGGAAACTGTTTTTT
>TRBV19|TRBJ1-2|17|NA|TRBD1
CASSISFGTGLLYGYTF
TGTGCCAGTAGTATCTCCTTTGGGACAGGACTCTTATATGGCTACACCTTC
>TRBV6-1|TRBJ2-7|14|NA|TRBD2
CASSASGGRYEQYF
TGTGCCAGTTCAGCTAGCGGGGGTCGGTACGAGCAGTACTTC
>TRBV10-1|TRBJ1-5|17|NA|NA
CASSEFVYLGSNQPQHF
TGCGCCAGCAGTGAGTTTGTGTATCTCGGGAGCAATCAGCCCCAGCATTTT
>TRBV19|TRBJ2-7|14|NA|NA
CASSYEGRSGEQYF
TGTGCCAGTAGCTACGAAGGAAGAAGTGGCGAGCAGTACTTC
>TRBV28|TRBJ2-7|12|NA|NA
CASSLPAYEQYF
TGTGCCAGCAGTTTACCGGCCTACGAGCAGTACTTC
>TRBV11-1|TRBJ1-1|15|NA|NA
CASSLLRGRNTEAFF
TGTGCCAGCAGCTTACTTAGAGGGCGGAACACTGAAGCTTTCTTT
>TRBV5-4|TRBJ2-1|15|NA|NA
CASSLGSGTYNEQFF
TGTGCCAGCAGCTTGGGTTCCGGGACCTACAATGAGCAGTTCTTC
>TRBV27|TRBJ2-7|17|NA|TRBD1
CASSPKSPGTASYEQYF
TGTGCCAGCAGTCCTAAGAGCCCCGGGACAGCTTCCTACGAGCAGTACTTC
>TRBV27|TRBJ2-3|14|NA|TRBD1
CASSSGQGADTQYF
TGTGCCAGCAGTTCCGGACAGGGCGCAGATACGCAGTATTTT
>TRBV19|TRBJ2-7|15|NA|TRBD1
CASTPGTGGGYEQYF
TGTGCCAGTACCCCAGGGACAGGGGGGGGCTACGAGCAGTACTTC
>TRBV28|TRBJ2-1|14|NA|NA
CASSPQHSYNEQFF
TGTGCCAGCAGTCCCCAACACTCCTACAATGAGCAGTTCTTC
>TRBV30|TRBJ2-7|12|NA|NA
CAWSWGFYEQYF
TGTGCCTGGAGTTGGGGGTTCTACGAGCAGTACTTC
>TRBV5-4|TRBJ2-3|15|NA|NA
CASSLAEASTDTQYF
TGTGCCAGCAGCTTGGCGGAGGCGAGTACAGATACGCAGTATTTT
>TRBV5-4|TRBJ2-7|15|NA|TRBD2
CASSHSGGPPYEQYF
TGTGCCAGCAGCCACAGCGGGGGGCCACCCTACGAGCAGTACTTC
>TRBV5-4|TRBJ1-4|14|NA|NA
CASRLNPTNEKLFF
TGTGCCAGCAGGTTGAACCCAACTAATGAAAAACTGTTTTTT
>TRBV29-1|TRBJ2-7|15|NA|TRBD2
CSAGLGAGGPYEQYF
TGCAGCGCTGGGTTAGGGGCGGGAGGCCCCTACGAGCAGTACTTC
>TRBV19|TRBJ1-5|16|NA|NA
CASSLLTEYSNQPQHF
TGTGCCAGTTCTCTTTTGACAGAATATAGCAATCAGCCCCAGCATTTT
>TRBV19|TRBJ1-1|14|NA|NA
CASSIRAGATEAFF
TGTGCCAGTAGTATACGGGCTGGGGCCACTGAAGCTTTCTTT
>TRBV19|TRBJ2-1|15|NA|TRBD1
CASNPDRGIGNEQFF
TGTGCCAGTAATCCCGACAGGGGTATCGGCAATGAGCAGTTCTTC
>TRBV4-1|TRBJ2-1|13|NA|NA
CASSQEAPRLQFF
TGCGCCAGCAGCCAAGAGGCCCCTAGATTACAGTTCTTC
>TRBV7-9|TRBJ2-1|17|few|TRBD2
CASSLDIGLALGGEQFF
TGTGCCAGCAGCTTAGACATCGGACTAGCTCTAGGAGGTGAGCAGTTCTTC
>TRBV28|TRBJ2-7|14|once|TRBD2
CASRELAGSYEQYF
TGTGCCAGCAGGGAACTAGCGGGCAGCTACGAGCAGTACTTC
>TRBV7-8|TRBJ2-7|14|NA|NA
CASSLVRGSYEQYF
TGTGCCAGCAGCTTAGTGAGGGGGTCCTACGAGCAGTACTTC
>TRBV7-9|TRBJ2-7|16|NA|NA
CASSFPWGQDGDEQYF
TGTGCCAGCAGCTTCCCTTGGGGGCAGGACGGCGACGAGCAGTACTTC
>TRBV11-2|TRBJ2-7|11|NA|NA
CASSSGSEQYF
TGTGCCAGCAGCTCCGGGTCCGAGCAGTACTTC
>TRBV6-1|TRBJ2-7|11|NA|NA
CASSAGGEQYF
TGTGCCAGCAGTGCCGGGGGCGAGCAGTACTTC
>TRBV25-1|TRBJ2-7|12|NA|NA
CASSRGTYEQYF
TGTGCCAGCAGCAGGGGCACCTACGAGCAGTACTTC
>TRBV13|TRBJ1-1|16|NA|NA
CASSSSPGLGYTEAFF
TGTGCCAGCAGCTCGAGCCCTGGGTTGGGGTACACTGAAGCTTTCTTT
>TRBV27|TRBJ1-1|14|once|TRBD1
CASSLQGVNTEAFF
TGTGCCAGCAGTTTACAGGGGGTAAACACTGAAGCTTTCTTT
>TRBV5-3|TRBJ2-7|14|once|NA
CARRCCRGLYKQYF
TGTGCCAGAAGGTGTTGCCGGGGACTCTACAAGCAGTACTTC
>TRBV6-1|TRBJ2-7|14|NA|NA
CASSAEAAPYEQYF
TGTGCCAGCAGTGCGGAAGCGGCTCCCTACGAGCAGTACTTC
>TRBV19|TRBJ1-2|15|NA|TRBD1
CASRSPGQGFYGYTF
TGTGCCAGTAGATCTCCGGGACAGGGATTCTATGGCTACACCTTC
>TRBV5-1|TRBJ1-1|14|NA|NA
CASSLVSGNTEAFF
TGCGCCAGCAGCTTGGTTTCTGGGAACACTGAAGCTTTCTTT
>TRBV21-1|TRBJ2-7|14|NA|NA
CASSKRVEIQEQYF
TGTGCCAGCAGCAAAAGGGTGGAGATCCAGGAGCAGTACTTC
>TRBV7-8|TRBJ2-3|15|NA|TRBD2
CASSLGGTSADTQYF
TGTGCCAGCAGCTTAGGCGGGACTAGCGCAGATACGCAGTATTTT
>TRBV6-6|TRBJ1-1|11|NA|NA
CASRENTEAFF
TGTGCCAGCAGAGAGAACACTGAAGCTTTCTTT
>TRBV27|TRBJ2-1|19|NA|TRBD2
CASSLDPYTSGFTYNEQFF
TGTGCCAGCAGTTTAGATCCTTACACTAGCGGGTTTACCTACAATGAGCAGTTCTTC
>TRBV6-1|TRBJ1-2|11|NA|NA
CASSEMSGYTF
TGTGCCAGCAGTGAAATGAGTGGCTACACCTTC